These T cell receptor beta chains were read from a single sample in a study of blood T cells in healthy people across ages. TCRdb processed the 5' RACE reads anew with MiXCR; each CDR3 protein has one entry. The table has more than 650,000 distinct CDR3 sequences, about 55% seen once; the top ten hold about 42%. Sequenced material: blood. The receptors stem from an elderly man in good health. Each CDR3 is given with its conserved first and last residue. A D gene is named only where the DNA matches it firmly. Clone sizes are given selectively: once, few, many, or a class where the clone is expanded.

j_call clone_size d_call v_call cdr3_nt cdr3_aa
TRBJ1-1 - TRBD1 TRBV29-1 TGCAGCGGTACAGGGGGCGCGGATGAAGCTTTCTTT CSGTGGADEAFF
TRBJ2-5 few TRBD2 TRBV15 TGTGCCACCAGCACAGCTAGGACTAGCGGGAGCCAAGAGACCCAGTACTTC CATSTARTSGSQETQYF
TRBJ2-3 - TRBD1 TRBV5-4 TGTGCCAGCAGCTCTGGGGCCGGGGAAAGGGACAGATACGCGTATTTT CASSSGAGERDRYAYF
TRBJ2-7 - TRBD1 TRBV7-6 TGTGCCAGCAGCTTAGAGGGACAGGGCAACTACGAGCAGTACTTC CASSLEGQGNYEQYF
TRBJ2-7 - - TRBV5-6 TGTGCCAGCAGCCTGGACAGGAGGGGGGTCGATGAGCAGTACTTC CASSLDRRGVDEQYF
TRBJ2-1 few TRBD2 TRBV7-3 TGTGCCAGCAGCTTACGACTAGCGGGAGGTGGAGGGAGTTCCTACAATGAGCAGTTCTTC CASSLRLAGGGGSSYNEQFF
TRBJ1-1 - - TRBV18 TGTGCCAGCCACGCCCGGGTCAGATGTGAAGCTTTCTTT CASHARVRCEAFF
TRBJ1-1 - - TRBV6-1 TGTGCCAGCAGTGAAGGGAACCGGAACAGAGCTTTCTTT CASSEGNRNRAFF
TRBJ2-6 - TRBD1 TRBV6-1 TGTGCCAGCAGTGAAGTCTGGACAGGGGGGTCCGGGGCCAACGTCCTGACTTTC CASSEVWTGGSGANVLTF
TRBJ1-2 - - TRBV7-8 TGTGCCAGCAGCTTACCCCGGGCGGGCGTTGACCGCTATGGCTACACCTTC CASSLPRAGVDRYGYTF
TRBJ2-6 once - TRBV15 TGTGCCACCAGCAGACGACAGCTCTCTGGGGCCAACGTCCTGACTTTC CATSRRQLSGANVLTF
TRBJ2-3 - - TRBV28 TGTGCCAGCAGTTCCGGGGCCTCTCAAGATACGCAGTATTTT CASSSGASQDTQYF
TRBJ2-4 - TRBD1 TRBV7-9 TGTGCCAGCAGCTTAATCAGGGGGACCAACATTCAGTACTTC CASSLIRGTNIQYF
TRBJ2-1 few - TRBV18 TGTGCCAGCTCACCACCGTTTCTAGCCAATGAGCAGTTCTTC CASSPPFLANEQFF
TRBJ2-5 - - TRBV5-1 TGCGCCAGCAGCGCCGACAGCCTGGGGACGACCCAGTACTTC CASSADSLGTTQYF
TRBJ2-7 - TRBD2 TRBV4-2 TGTGCCAGCAGCCCAGAGGGACTAGCGGGAGCCTACGAGCAGTACTTC CASSPEGLAGAYEQYF
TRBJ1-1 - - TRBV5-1 TGCGCCGGCAGCTTGAACAGGGCGGATGAAGCTTTCTTT CAGSLNRADEAFF
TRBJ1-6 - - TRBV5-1 TGCGCCAGCAGCTTGGCGCGGATGCCGAATTCACCCCTCCACTTT CASSLARMPNSPLHF
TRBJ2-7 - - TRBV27 TGTGCCAGCGGAAAGTTCTACGAGCAGTACTTC CASGKFYEQYF
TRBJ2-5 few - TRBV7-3 TGTGCCAGCAGCCAGACCATCCAAGAGACCCAGTACTTC CASSQTIQETQYF
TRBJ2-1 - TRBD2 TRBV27 TGTGCCAGCCGAGGGGCGGGAGTAGGTGACAATGAGCAGTTCTTC CASRGAGVGDNEQFF
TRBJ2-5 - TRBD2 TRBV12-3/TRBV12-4 TGTGCCAGCAGCCCTCCGGGACTAGCGCTATACCAAGAGACCCAGTACTTC CASSPPGLALYQETQYF
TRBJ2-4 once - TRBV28 TGTGCCAGCAAGGGGGAGGCGTTGGGAAACATTCAGTACTTC CASKGEALGNIQYF
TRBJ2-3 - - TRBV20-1 TGCAGTGCTACGGGTTCAGGACCCCAGGATACGCAGTATTTT CSATGSGPQDTQYF
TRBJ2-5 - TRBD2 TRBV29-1 TGCAGCGTGGGGACTAGCGCGTACAATGAGCAGTACTTC CSVGTSAYNEQYF
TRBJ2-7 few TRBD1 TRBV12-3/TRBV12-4 TGTGCCAGCAGGCCTGGACAGGGGGCGGGCGAGCAGTACTTC CASRPGQGAGEQYF
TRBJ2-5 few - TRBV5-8 TGTGCCAGCAGCTGGGTCCGGGAGACCCAGTACTTC CASSWVRETQYF
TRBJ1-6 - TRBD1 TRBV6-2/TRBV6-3 TGTGCCAGCAGTTACCCCCAGGGACAGGCGGATAATTCACCCCTCCACTTT CASSYPQGQADNSPLHF
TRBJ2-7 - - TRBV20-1 TGCAGTGCAAAGGGACCCTACGAGCAGTACTTC CSAKGPYEQYF
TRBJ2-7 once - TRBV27 TGTGCCAGCAGTTTATCGGTTCAGAACTACGAGCAGTACTTC CASSLSVQNYEQYF
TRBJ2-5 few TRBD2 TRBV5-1 TGTGCCAGCAGCCGGGGGGAGGAGACCCAGTACTTC CASSRGEETQYF
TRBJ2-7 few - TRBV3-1 TGTGCCAGCAGCCAAGATCTTAGAACTAGCTTGGAAGAGCAGTACTTC CASSQDLRTSLEEQYF
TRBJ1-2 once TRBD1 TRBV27 TGTGCCAGCAGTTTATCGTCGTTCCCGGACAGGTCCTATGGCTACACCTTC CASSLSSFPDRSYGYTF
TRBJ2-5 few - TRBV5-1 TGCGCCAGCAGCTTGGTGCTTGAGACGAAGACCCAGTACTTC CASSLVLETKTQYF
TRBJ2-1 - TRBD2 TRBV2 TGTGCCAGCACTCCAGCGGGAATCTACAATGAGCAGTTCTTC CASTPAGIYNEQFF